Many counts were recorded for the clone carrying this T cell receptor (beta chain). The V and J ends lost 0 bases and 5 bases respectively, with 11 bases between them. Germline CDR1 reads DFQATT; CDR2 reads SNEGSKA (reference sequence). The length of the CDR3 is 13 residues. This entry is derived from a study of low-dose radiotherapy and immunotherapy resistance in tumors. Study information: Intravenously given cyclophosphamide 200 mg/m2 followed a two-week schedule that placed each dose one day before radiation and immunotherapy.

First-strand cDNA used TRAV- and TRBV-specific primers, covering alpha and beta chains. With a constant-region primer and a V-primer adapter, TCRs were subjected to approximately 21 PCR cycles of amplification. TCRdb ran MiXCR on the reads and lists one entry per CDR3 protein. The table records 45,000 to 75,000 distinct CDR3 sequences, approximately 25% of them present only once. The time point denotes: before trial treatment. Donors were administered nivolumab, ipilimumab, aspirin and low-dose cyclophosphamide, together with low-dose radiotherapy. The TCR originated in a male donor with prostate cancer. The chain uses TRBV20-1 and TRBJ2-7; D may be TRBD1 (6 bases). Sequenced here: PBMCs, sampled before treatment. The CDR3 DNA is TGCAGTGCTAGAGACGGGACACGAAACGAGCAGTACTTC. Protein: CSARDGTRNEQYF.